The present TCR beta chain was sequenced within a study of shared clonotypes between healthy human individuals. Study-level points and caveats: Memory subsets generally showed smaller estimated richness than naive subsets did.

This clone was recorded only once. Its antigen is unidentified. The CDR3 sequence is 14 residues long. Trimming removed 0 bases at V and 0 bases at J, with 7 bases between. The V gene's germline CDR1 is SGHTS and CDR2 YDEGEE. Clones were read by immunoSEQ multiplex PCR, and TCRdb kept only the in-frame ones, dropping some. The table has about 580,000 clones, 95% to 98% seen once. Positively selected for CCR7, the CD45RO-negative cells used as naive CD8 cells excluded terminally differentiated effector memory CD45RA+ cells. Recent acute infections and vaccinations were absent in the healthy HIV-negative adult donors.

The sequence came from a man aged 25 to 45 in good health. The sample comprised naive CD8+ T cells sorted from blood. The gene calls are TRBV5-8 and TRBJ2-7; no firm D call. The CDR3 reads CASSLVGSSYEQYF. CDR3 nucleotide sequence: TGTGCCAGCAGCTTGGTCGGCAGCTCCTACGAGCAGTACTTC.